The entry that follows covers one T cell receptor beta chain sequence. As originally analysed: Nucleated cell counts were estimated from reference gene primer amplification. This table comes from immunoSEQ multiplex PCR, and its TCRdb copy is limited to in-frame clones, with some not included. V, J and clone size derive from that table, while D and trimming were established from the DNA sequence. The sample carries approximately 120,000 clones, around three quarters recorded once. This CDR3 has 16 residues. The V gene's germline CDR1 is MNHNY and CDR2 SVGAGI (reference sequence). V lost 7 bases and J lost 0, with 16 bases in between. The entry originates in a study of blood T cell repertoires in COVID-19. At the level of the study: Acute and convalescent COVID-19 specimens originated in the United States, Italy and Spain. The cDNA or gDNA used as material had been derived from T cells, B-cell-depleted T cells, or PBMCs.

This chain connects TRBV6-6 to TRBJ1-3, with no clear D. This TCR was recovered from a human donor in a cohort sampled during active or convalescent COVID-19. The sequenced sample was peripheral blood. CDR3 sequence (DNA): TGTGCCAGCAAGACCACACGTGGGAGCTCTGGAAACACCATATATTTT. It is translated as CASKTTRGSSGNTIYF.